The 17 T cell receptor beta chains below all came from one sample that was sequenced in a study of CD8 T cells in ankylosing spondylitis. TCRdb re-analysed the 5' RACE reads in MiXCR, keeping a single row per CDR3 protein. The data hold approximately 110,000 distinct CDR3 sequences, with around 24% observed a single time. The sample taken for sequencing was synovial fluid, either unsorted or a sorted T cell fraction (not recorded which). The receptors come from a male donor with ankylosing spondylitis.

The chain recombines TRBV20-1 with TRBJ1-1; D remains ambiguous. From germline, CDR1 is DFQATT and CDR2 SNEGSKA (reference sequence). The V and J ends lost 5 bases and 0 bases respectively, with 7 bases between them. The CDR3 has 12 residues. The CDR3 loop is CSAAFLNTEAFF. The DNA of the CDR3 is TGCAGTGCTGCCTTTTTGAACACTGAAGCTTTCTTT.

V is TRBV10-3 and J is TRBJ2-1; D ambiguous. The length of the CDR3 is 14 residues. Germline V gene data show CDR1 as ENHRY and CDR2 as SYGVKD. V lost 0 bases and J lost 10, with 13 bases in between. This chain's CDR3 is CAISESQQTREQFF. DNA of the CDR3: TGTGCCATCAGTGAGTCGCAACAGACTCGGGAGCAGTTCTTC.

The CDR3 loop is CSIYPGREGEDTQYF. The CDR3 DNA is TGCAGCATTTACCCCGGCAGGGAGGGAGAAGATACGCAGTATTTT. The chain links TRBV29-1 to TRBJ2-3, with 7 bases lining up with TRBD2. The CDR3 spans 15 residues. Trimming at V came to 8 bases and at J to 5 bases, leaving 16 bases not matched to a gene. The V gene's germline CDR1 is SQVTM and CDR2 ANQGSEA.

CDR3 sequence: CASSPREQTYSGANVLTF. Here the CDR3 DNA reads TGTGCCAGCAGTCCACGGGAACAGACATACTCTGGGGCCAACGTCCTGACTTTC. The V and J genes are TRBV6-1 and TRBJ2-6, with a weak D call TRBD2 (5 bases). CDR3 length equals 18 residues. V shed 5 bases and J shed 0 bases, with 17 bases lying between them. CDR1 and CDR2 (germline): MNHNS, SASEGT.

V is TRBV15 and J is TRBJ2-1; 8 bases match TRBD2. Germline CDR1 reads LNHNV; CDR2 reads YYDKDF (reference sequence). Unmatched junction bases numbered 4, after V lost 3 bases and J lost 3 bases. This CDR3 is built from 15 residues. CDR3 DNA sequence: TGTGCCACCAGCAGGGCCGGGGGGGTCTACAATGAGCAGTTCTTC. Translated: CATSRAGGVYNEQFF.

The CDR3 sequence is CSVGAARAEAFF. DNA for the CDR3: TGCAGCGTTGGGGCAGCCAGGGCTGAAGCTTTCTTT. The chain carries TRBV29-1 and TRBJ1-1, with TRBD1 as a possible D gene (5 bases). Looked up from germline, CDR1 is SQVTM and CDR2 is ANQGSEA. V dropped 4 bases and J dropped 6 bases, with 12 bases sitting between them. The CDR3 is 12 amino acids.

V and J are TRBV10-3 and TRBJ2-3; 8 nucleotides align to TRBD1. Looked up from germline, CDR1 is ENHRY and CDR2 is SYGVKD. The CDR3 totals 15 residues. V lost 8 bases and J lost 0; bases outside the gene matches: 7. The DNA for the CDR3 is TGTGCCATCGGAGGACAGGGTCTAAGCACAGATACGCAGTATTTT. Protein product: CAIGGQGLSTDTQYF.

The CDR3, as DNA: TGCGCCAGCAGCCCAGGACCTTGGGAGACCCAGTACTTC. Translation gives CASSPGPWETQYF. The gene calls are TRBV5-1 and TRBJ2-5; D is ambiguous. Germline-derived CDR1 and CDR2 are SGHRS and YFSETQ. The CDR3 covers 13 residues. V lost 4 bases to trimming and J lost 5 bases, with 12 bases between them. Together with reference TRBV5-1 and TRBJ2-5, the CDR3 gives the full variable domain: KAGVTQTPRYLIKTRGQQVTLSCSPISGHRSVSWYQQTPGQGLQFLFEYFSETQRNKGNFPGRFSGRQFSNSRSEMNVSTLELGDSALYLCASSPGPWETQYFGPGTRLLVL.

This clonotype appeared a few times. This sequence joins TRBV30 and TRBJ2-1; D not certain. Trimming took 5 bases from V and 4 from J, leaving 6 bases between them. The CDR3 runs 11 residues. In germline, CDR1 is GTSNPN, CDR2 SVGIG (reference sequence). The CDR3 is CAWDSYNEQFF. Written as DNA, the CDR3 is TGTGCCTGGGATTCTTACAATGAGCAGTTCTTC.

This clonotype has just a few counts. The chain links TRBV7-9 to TRBJ2-2; D remains ambiguous. CDR1 and CDR2 (germline): SEHNR, FQNEAQ (reference sequence). The CDR3 spans 14 residues. V lost 3 bases and J 0 bases, leaving 5 bases between the germline ends. The CDR3 loop is CASSFSTNTGELFF. The CDR3 DNA is TGTGCCAGCAGCTTCTCAACGAACACCGGGGAGCTGTTTTTT.

This clonotype was detected many times. J is TRBJ2-5 and V is TRBV24-1; D remains ambiguous. CDR1 is KGHDR, CDR2 SFDVKD, per germline. The CDR3 is made up of 15 amino acids. Trimming stripped 0 bases from V and 2 bases from J, with 9 bases between. The CDR3 here is CATSDLADQQETQYF. CDR3 DNA: TGTGCCACCAGTGATTTGGCAGACCAACAAGAGACCCAGTACTTC.

This clonotype has only a few counts. The chain combines TRBV29-1 with TRBJ2-6; D is possibly TRBD1 (5 bases). The CDR3 spans 14 residues. The V gene lost 5 bases and the J gene lost 3 bases, with 11 bases spanning the gap. Germline loops: CDR1 SQVTM, CDR2 ANQGSEA. In DNA form, the CDR3 reads TGCAGCGTTAGTCAGGGTGGTGGGGCCAACGTCCTGACTTTC. It specifies CSVSQGGGANVLTF.

CDR3 nucleotide sequence: TGTGCCAGCCTCGGGGCTTTAAACACAGATACGCAGTATTTT. The encoded protein is CASLGALNTDTQYF. This chain connects TRBV2 to TRBJ2-3, with D tentatively TRBD1 or TRBD2 (5 bases each). From germline, CDR1 is SNHLY and CDR2 FYNNEI. The V end was cut by 8 bases, the J end by 2 bases, with 14 bases between. The CDR3 is 14 amino acids.

As DNA, the CDR3 is TGTGCCAGCACCCAGGGGTCGTGGCGATACGAGCAGTACTTC. The encoded protein is CASTQGSWRYEQYF. This sequence joins TRBV2 and TRBJ2-7; the D gene is possibly TRBD1 (6 bases). This CDR3 region has 14 residues. The V gene lost 7 bases and the J gene lost 4 bases, with 17 bases spanning the gap. In germline, CDR1 is SNHLY, CDR2 FYNNEI.

This clonotype was seen more than once but under ten times. The V call is TRBV5-1, the J call TRBJ1-1, with D tentatively TRBD1 (5 bases). CDR1 and CDR2 (germline): SGHRS, YFSETQ. V was trimmed by 2 bases and J by 1 base, leaving 12 bases between them. This CDR3 comprises 15 residues. In DNA form, the CDR3 reads TGCGCCAGCAGCTTAAATGCAGGGTGGAACACTGAAGCTTTCTTT. It codes for CASSLNAGWNTEAFF.

V usage is TRBV27 and J usage is TRBJ2-2; 10 positions match TRBD2. J lost 4 bases, V lost 4 bases, and 9 bases had no gene match. CDR3 length: 17 residues. CDR1 and CDR2 from the germline V gene are MNHEY and SMNVEV (reference sequence). DNA for the CDR3: TGTGCCAGCAGTTCCCTCGGACTAGCGGACCTCACCGGGGAGCTGTTTTTT. Translation gives CASSSLGLADLTGELFF.

V gene TRBV4-2 combines with J gene TRBJ2-3; 9 bases fit TRBD1. Germline-derived CDR1 and CDR2 are LGHNA and YNFKEQ. The CDR3 totals 15 residues. The J segment lost 3 bases and the V segment lost 3 bases, leaving 4 bases of the junction unmatched. DNA of the CDR3: TGTGCCAGCAGCCATAGTGACAGGGGGACAGATACGCAGTATTTT. It specifies CASSHSDRGTDTQYF.